These T cell receptor beta chains were read from a single sample in a study of shared clonotypes between healthy human individuals. Some clones are missing from TCRdb's copy, which holds only in-frame ones; the method was immunoSEQ multiplex PCR. The sample has approximately 2.1 million clones, 85% to 95% seen once; the top ten hold under 0.45%. Sequencing input: naive CD4+ T cells from PBMCs. All receptors derive from a man aged 18 to 29 in good health. Some clones in this sample may be carry-over from other donors' samples. Each CDR3 is given with its conserved first and last residue. The D gene is left open where the match is weak. Not every row has a clone size; where given, it reads once, few, many or a size class.

TRBV5-4	TRBJ1-2	.	.	TGTGCCAGCAGCTTGAGCCGGGGGCTTAGGTATGGCTACACCTTC	CASSLSRGLRYGYTF
TRBV5-1	TRBJ2-1	.	.	TGCGCCAGCAGCCCACCGGGCAATGAGCAGTTCTTC	CASSPPGNEQFF
TRBV12-5	TRBJ1-5	.	.	TGTGCTAGTGGTTCAGGTGGGCAGCCCCAGCATTTT	CASGSGGQPQHF
TRBV28	TRBJ2-5	.	.	TGTGCCAGCAGTCTACAGGGTTGGCAGACCCAGTACTTC	CASSLQGWQTQYF
TRBV29-1	TRBJ2-6	.	TRBD1	TGCAGCGTCGGGGACAGTCCCACCCTCTCTGGGGCCAACGTCCTGACTTTC	CSVGDSPTLSGANVLTF
TRBV4-2	TRBJ2-2	.	.	TGTGCCAGCAGCCCCAACACCGGGGAGTTGTTTTTT	CASSPNTGELFF
TRBV7-9	TRBJ1-6	.	.	TGTGCCAGCAGCTTAGGAGATTCACCCCTCCACTTT	CASSLGDSPLHF
TRBV28	TRBJ1-5	.	.	TGTGCCAGCAGGCGAGGGGGACCTAGCAATCAGCCCCAGCATTTT	CASRRGGPSNQPQHF
TRBV6-5	TRBJ2-7	.	.	TGTGCCAGCAGTTACACTGGGGAGCAGTACTTC	CASSYTGEQYF
TRBV5-4	TRBJ2-1	.	.	TGTGCCAGCAGCAAGGGGGAAGCCTACAATGAGCAGTTCTTC	CASSKGEAYNEQFF
TRBV25-1	TRBJ1-5	.	.	TGTGCCAGCAGTAGGACAGATGGAGGTAGCAATCAGCCCCAGCATTTT	CASSRTDGGSNQPQHF
TRBV11-2	TRBJ1-1	.	TRBD1	TGTGCCAGCAGCGGCAGGGGGCGCGGAGCGGCTTTCTTT	CASSGRGRGAAFF
TRBV9	TRBJ1-1	.	.	TGTGCCAGCAGCGTAGGACGAAAGGGGGAAACTTTCTTT	CASSVGRKGETFF
TRBV27	TRBJ2-3	.	.	TGTGCCAGCAGCCGTCCGTTGCGAACCAGCACAGATACGCAGTATTTT	CASSRPLRTSTDTQYF
TRBV5-4	TRBJ2-1	.	TRBD1	TGTGCCAGCAGCTTTCAGGGGGCGAGCCACAATGAGCAGTTCTTC	CASSFQGASHNEQFF
TRBV5-4	TRBJ2-7	.	.	TGTGCCAGCAGCTCCCAGCCCCCCTACGAGCAGTACTTC	CASSSQPPYEQYF
TRBV4-1	TRBJ2-5	.	TRBD2	TGCGCCAGCAGCCGCCCCGGCGCGCTAGCGGAAGAGACCCAGTACTTC	CASSRPGALAEETQYF
TRBV28	TRBJ1-5	.	TRBD1	TGTGCCAGCAGTCGACCTCGGACAGGGAGGCAGCCCCAGCATTTT	CASSRPRTGRQPQHF
TRBV30	TRBJ2-2	once	TRBD2	TGTGCCTGGAGTCCAGCGGGAGGGCCTGGCGGGGAGCTGTTTTTT	CAWSPAGGPGGELFF
TRBV28	TRBJ2-5	.	.	TGTGCCAGCAGTTTCTTGTTTTCGGGTGTAGAGACCCAGTACTTC	CASSFLFSGVETQYF
TRBV29-1	TRBJ1-1	.	.	TGCAGCGTTCGCTATTCTCACGGCGGGGGTGAAGCTTTCTTT	CSVRYSHGGGEAFF
TRBV4-1	TRBJ2-7	.	.	TGCGCCAGCAGCCCATTACCGACAGGAACCCGCTACGAGCAGTACTTC	CASSPLPTGTRYEQYF
TRBV28	TRBJ2-7	.	TRBD1	TGTGCCAGCAGGCCCGGGCAGGGGGTGTACGAGCAGTACTTC	CASRPGQGVYEQYF
TRBV28	TRBJ1-1	.	.	TGTGCCAGCAGTTTAAAGGGGCGCGTCACTGAAGCTTTCTTT	CASSLKGRVTEAFF
TRBV6-6	TRBJ1-1	.	.	TGTGCCAGCGGGAACAGGCAGGATGTTACTGAAGCTTTCTTT	CASGNRQDVTEAFF
TRBV10-3	TRBJ1-1	.	TRBD1	TGTGCCATCAGTGAGTCGAGGTGGGACAGTGAAGCTTTCTTT	CAISESRWDSEAFF
TRBV4-1	TRBJ2-3	.	TRBD2	TGCGCCAGCAGTTGGGGCGGGAGAGACACAGATACGCAGTATTTT	CASSWGGRDTDTQYF
TRBV11-2	TRBJ2-7	few	.	TGTGCCAGCAGCTTAGACCCCTACGAGCAGTACTTC	CASSLDPYEQYF
TRBV18	TRBJ1-1	.	.	TGTGCCAGCTCACCCTCCGGGGCCATTGTTGGGAACACTGAAGCTTTCTTT	CASSPSGAIVGNTEAFF
TRBV5-1	TRBJ2-7	.	.	TGCGCCAGCAGCCTGGGGGGGGCGAGCTCCTACGAGCAGTACTTC	CASSLGGASSYEQYF
TRBV10-3	TRBJ2-1	.	.	TGTGCCATCAGTGAGTCGAGCACGACAGGAGGCTACAATGAGCAGTTCTTC	CAISESSTTGGYNEQFF
TRBV6-6	TRBJ1-1	once	.	TGTGCCAGCAGTTACCCATCACAGGGAACAGGCGAAGCTTTCTTT	CASSYPSQGTGEAFF
TRBV25-1	TRBJ1-1	few	.	TGTGCCAGCAGTGTTCAGATGAACACTGAAGCTTTCTTT	CASSVQMNTEAFF
TRBV5-1	TRBJ2-2	once	.	TGCGCCAGCAGCTCGCAGGGGCCCGGGGAGCTGTTTTTT	CASSSQGPGELFF
TRBV7-9	TRBJ1-4	.	TRBD1	TGTGCCAGCAGCTTAGCTGGGACAGCCGATCCCCGTAGAGAAAAACTGTTTTTT	CASSLAGTADPRREKLFF
TRBV11-1	TRBJ1-2	once	.	TGTGCCAGCAGCAGGTCAGGACCGGCTTCGGGAGGTGGCTACACCTTC	CASSRSGPASGGGYTF
TRBV5-4	TRBJ2-2	.	TRBD1	TGTGCCAGCAGCCTCTGGACAGGGGGCGTCACCGGGGAGCTGTTTTTT	CASSLWTGGVTGELFF
TRBV7-6	TRBJ2-6	.	.	TGTGCCAGCAGCTTAGCTCGAGTAGGAGGGGCCAACGTCCTGACTTTC	CASSLARVGGANVLTF
TRBV7-9	TRBJ2-7	.	.	TGTGCCAGCAGCCCCAACGGGTACAGGGCTTTTTCCTACGAGCAGTACTTC	CASSPNGYRAFSYEQYF
TRBV7-8	TRBJ1-1	.	.	TGTGCCAGCAGCTTAGACGATACGGTAGGCCTAGAAGCTTTCTTT	CASSLDDTVGLEAFF
TRBV5-1	TRBJ2-4	.	TRBD2	TGCGCCAGCAGCTTGGGGGGACTAGTCGGTGGCGGGTACATTCAGTACTTC	CASSLGGLVGGGYIQYF
TRBV13	TRBJ1-5	.	.	TGTGCCAGCAGCCGACGACAGGCCCCCCATAGCAATCAGCCCCAGCATTTT	CASSRRQAPHSNQPQHF
TRBV28	TRBJ2-7	.	.	TGTGCCAGCCACCCTCGGGGGCCCTACGAGCAGTACTTC	CASHPRGPYEQYF